This T cell receptor beta chain appears in the sequencing data of a study of OX40 agonist ivuxolimab in advanced cancers. The method was immunoSEQ multiplex PCR; TCRdb's version includes in-frame clones alone and lacks a portion of them. The table shows tens of thousands of clones, with 80% to 90% occurring only once. The germline CDR1 and CDR2 sequences are SGHTA and FQGNSA. Trimming took 2 bases from V and 3 from J; bases not matched to a gene: 10. The CDR3 is 18 amino acids. Sequencing used CD4+ or CD8+ T cells sorted from blood, obtained in a trial of the OX40 agonist ivuxolimab. This receptor was taken from an adult with an advanced solid tumor such as melanoma, head and neck, liver or kidney cancer. The rearrangement joins TRBV7-2 to TRBJ2-1, with TRBD2 matching over 10 bases. In DNA form, the CDR3 reads TGTGCCAGCAGCTTAAGTCGGCTAGCGGGAGTGGTCTACAATGAGCAGTTCTTC. Protein product: CASSLSRLAGVVYNEQFF.